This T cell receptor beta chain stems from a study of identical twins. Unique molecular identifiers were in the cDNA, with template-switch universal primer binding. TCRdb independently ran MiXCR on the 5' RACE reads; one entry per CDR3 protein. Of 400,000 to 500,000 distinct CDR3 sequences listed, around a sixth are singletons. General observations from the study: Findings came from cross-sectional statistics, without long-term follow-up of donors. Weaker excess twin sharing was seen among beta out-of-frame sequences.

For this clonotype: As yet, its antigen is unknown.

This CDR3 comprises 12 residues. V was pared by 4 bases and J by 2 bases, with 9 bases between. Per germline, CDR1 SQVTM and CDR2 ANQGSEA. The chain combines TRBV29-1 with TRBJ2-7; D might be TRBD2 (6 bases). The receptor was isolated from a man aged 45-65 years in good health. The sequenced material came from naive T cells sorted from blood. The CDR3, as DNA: TGCAGCGTTGGTAGCGGTGCCTACGAGCAGTACTTC. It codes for CSVGSGAYEQYF.